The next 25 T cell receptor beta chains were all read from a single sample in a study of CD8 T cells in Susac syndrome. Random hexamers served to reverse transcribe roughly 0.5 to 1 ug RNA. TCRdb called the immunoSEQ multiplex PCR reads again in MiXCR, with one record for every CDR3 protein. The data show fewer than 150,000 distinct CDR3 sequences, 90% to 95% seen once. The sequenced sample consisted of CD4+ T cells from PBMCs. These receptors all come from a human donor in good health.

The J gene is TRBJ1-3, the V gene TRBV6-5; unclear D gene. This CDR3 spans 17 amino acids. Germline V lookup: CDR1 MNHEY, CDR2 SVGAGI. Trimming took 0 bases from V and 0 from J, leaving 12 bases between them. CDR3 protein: CASSYSASTSSGNTIYF. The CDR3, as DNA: TGTGCCAGCAGTTACTCCGCCAGTACCAGCTCTGGAAACACCATATATTTT.

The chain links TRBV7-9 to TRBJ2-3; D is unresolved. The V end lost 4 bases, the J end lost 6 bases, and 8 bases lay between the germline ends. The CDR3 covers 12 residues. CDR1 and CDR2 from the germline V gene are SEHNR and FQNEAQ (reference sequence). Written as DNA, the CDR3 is TGTGCCAGCAGCTCCTCGGTGGATACGCAGTATTTT. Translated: CASSSSVDTQYF.

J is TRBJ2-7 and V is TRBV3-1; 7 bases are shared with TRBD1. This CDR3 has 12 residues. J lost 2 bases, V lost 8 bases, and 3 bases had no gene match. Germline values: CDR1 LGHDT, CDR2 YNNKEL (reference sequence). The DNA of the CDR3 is TGTGCCAGCCGTCAGGGGGCCTACGAGCAGTACTTC. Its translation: CASRQGAYEQYF.

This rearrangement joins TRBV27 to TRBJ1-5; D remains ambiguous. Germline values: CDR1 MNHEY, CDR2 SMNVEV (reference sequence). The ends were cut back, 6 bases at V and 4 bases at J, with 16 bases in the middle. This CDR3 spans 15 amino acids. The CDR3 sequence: CASRGLGSANQPQHF. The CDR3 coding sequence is TGTGCCAGCAGGGGTTTGGGGAGCGCTAATCAGCCCCAGCATTTT.

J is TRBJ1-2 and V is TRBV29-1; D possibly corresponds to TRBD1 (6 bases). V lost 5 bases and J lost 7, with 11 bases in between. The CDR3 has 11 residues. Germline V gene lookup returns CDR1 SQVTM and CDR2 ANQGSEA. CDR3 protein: CSVLGGGGYTF. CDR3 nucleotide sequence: TGCAGCGTTTTAGGGGGAGGTGGCTACACCTTC.

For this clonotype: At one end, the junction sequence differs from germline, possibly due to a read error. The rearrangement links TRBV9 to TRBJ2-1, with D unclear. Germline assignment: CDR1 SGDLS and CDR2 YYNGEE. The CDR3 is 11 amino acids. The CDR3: CASSVYLSPPF. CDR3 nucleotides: TGTGCCAGCAGCGTATACCTGTCCCCACCCTTC.

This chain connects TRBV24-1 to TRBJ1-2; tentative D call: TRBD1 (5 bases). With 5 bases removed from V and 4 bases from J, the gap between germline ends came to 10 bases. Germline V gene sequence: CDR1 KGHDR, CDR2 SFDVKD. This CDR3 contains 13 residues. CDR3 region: CATSGQGSYGYTF. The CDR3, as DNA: TGTGCCACCAGTGGTCAGGGATCCTATGGCTACACCTTC.

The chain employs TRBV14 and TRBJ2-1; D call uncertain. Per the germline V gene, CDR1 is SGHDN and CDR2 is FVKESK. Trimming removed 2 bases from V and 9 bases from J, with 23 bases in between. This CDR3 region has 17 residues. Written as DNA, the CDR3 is TGTGCCAGCAGCCAACCTAACTGGCCGCCCCAACATGGTGAGCAGTTCTTC. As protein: CASSQPNWPPQHGEQFF.

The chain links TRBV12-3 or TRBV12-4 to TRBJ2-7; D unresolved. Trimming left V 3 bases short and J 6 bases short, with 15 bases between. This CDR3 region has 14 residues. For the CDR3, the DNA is TGTGCCAGCAGTTTTTGGGCAGGCCGCGGCGAGCAGTACTTC. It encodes CASSFWAGRGEQYF.

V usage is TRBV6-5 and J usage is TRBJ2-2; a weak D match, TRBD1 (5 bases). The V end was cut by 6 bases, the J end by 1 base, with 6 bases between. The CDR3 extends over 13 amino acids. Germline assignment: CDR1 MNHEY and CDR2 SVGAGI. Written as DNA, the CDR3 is TGTGCCAGCAGGACAGAGAACACCGGGGAGCTGTTTTTT. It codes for CASRTENTGELFF.

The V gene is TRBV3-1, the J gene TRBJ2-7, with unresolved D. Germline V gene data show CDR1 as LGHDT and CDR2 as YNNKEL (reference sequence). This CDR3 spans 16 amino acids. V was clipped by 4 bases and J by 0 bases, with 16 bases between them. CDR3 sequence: CASSLFFGSSSYEQYF. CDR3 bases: TGTGCCAGCAGCCTATTCTTCGGGTCGAGCTCCTACGAGCAGTACTTC.

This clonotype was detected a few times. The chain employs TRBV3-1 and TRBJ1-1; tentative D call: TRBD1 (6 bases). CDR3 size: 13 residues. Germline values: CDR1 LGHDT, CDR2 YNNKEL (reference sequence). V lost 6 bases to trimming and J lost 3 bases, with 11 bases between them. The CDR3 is CASSPQGYTEAFF. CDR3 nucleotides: TGTGCCAGCAGTCCACAGGGCTACACTGAAGCTTTCTTT.

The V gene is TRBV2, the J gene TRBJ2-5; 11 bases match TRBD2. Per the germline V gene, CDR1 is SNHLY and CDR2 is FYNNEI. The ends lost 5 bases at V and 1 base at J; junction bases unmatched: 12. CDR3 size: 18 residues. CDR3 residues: CASSPRLAGKPTQETQYF. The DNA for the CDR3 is TGTGCCAGCAGTCCACGACTAGCGGGGAAGCCCACCCAAGAGACCCAGTACTTC. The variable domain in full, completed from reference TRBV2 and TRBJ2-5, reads EPEVTQTPSHQVTQMGQEVILRCVPISNHLYFYWYRQILGQKVEFLVSFYNNEISEKSEIFDDQFSVERPDGSNFTLKIRSTKLEDSAMYFCASSPRLAGKPTQETQYFGPGTRLLVL.

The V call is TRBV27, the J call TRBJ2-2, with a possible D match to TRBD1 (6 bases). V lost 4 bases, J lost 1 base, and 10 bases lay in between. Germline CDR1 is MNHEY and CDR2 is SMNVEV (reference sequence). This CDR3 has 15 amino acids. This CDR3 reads CASSSQGQNTGELFF. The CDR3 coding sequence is TGTGCCAGCAGTTCCCAGGGACAGAACACCGGGGAGCTGTTTTTT.

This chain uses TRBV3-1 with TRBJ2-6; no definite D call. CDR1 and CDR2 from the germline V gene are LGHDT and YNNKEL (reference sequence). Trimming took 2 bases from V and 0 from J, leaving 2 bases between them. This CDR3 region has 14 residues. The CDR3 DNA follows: TGTGCCAGCAGCCAATCCTCTGGGGCCAACGTCCTGACTTTC. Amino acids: CASSQSSGANVLTF.

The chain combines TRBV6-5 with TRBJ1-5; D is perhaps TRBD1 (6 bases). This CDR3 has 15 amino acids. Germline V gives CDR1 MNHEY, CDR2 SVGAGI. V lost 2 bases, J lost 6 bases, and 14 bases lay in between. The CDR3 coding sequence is TGTGCCAGCAGTTACCGAGGGGGGCGAAGTCAGCCCCAGCATTTT. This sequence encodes CASSYRGGRSQPQHF.

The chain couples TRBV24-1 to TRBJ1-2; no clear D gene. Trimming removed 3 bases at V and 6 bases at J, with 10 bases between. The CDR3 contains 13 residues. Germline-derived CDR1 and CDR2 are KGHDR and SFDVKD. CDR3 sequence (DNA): TGTGCCACCAGTGATCGCGGCTACGATGGCTACACCTTC. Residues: CATSDRGYDGYTF.

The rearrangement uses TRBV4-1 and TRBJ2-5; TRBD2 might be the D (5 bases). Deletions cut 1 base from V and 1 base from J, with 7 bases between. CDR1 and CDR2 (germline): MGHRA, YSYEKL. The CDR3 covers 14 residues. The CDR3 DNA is TGCGCCAGCAGCCAAGGAGGACTCCAAGAGACCCAGTACTTC. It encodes CASSQGGLQETQYF.

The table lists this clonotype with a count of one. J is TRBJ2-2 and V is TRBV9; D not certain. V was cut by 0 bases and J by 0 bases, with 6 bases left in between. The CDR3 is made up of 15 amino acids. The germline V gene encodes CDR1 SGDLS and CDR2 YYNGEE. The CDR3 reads CASSVVNSNTGELFF. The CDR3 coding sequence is TGTGCCAGCAGCGTAGTAAACTCGAACACCGGGGAGCTGTTTTTT. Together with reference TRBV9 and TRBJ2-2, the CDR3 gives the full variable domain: DSGVTQTPKHLITATGQRVTLRCSPRSGDLSVYWYQQSLDQGLQFLIQYYNGEERAKGNILERFSAQQFPDLHSELNLSSLELGDSALYFCASSVVNSNTGELFFGEGSRLTVL.

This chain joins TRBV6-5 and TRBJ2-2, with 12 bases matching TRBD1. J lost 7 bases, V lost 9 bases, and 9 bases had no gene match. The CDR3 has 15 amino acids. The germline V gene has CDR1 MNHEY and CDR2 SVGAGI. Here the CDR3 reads CASMGQGAGGGELFF. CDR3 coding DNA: TGTGCCAGTATGGGACAGGGGGCCGGCGGCGGGGAGCTGTTTTTT.

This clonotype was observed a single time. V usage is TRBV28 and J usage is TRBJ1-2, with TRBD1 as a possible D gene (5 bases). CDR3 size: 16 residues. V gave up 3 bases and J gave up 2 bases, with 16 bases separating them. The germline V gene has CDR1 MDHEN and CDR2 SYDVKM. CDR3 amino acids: CASSFPPGAGNYGYTF. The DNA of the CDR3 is TGTGCCAGCAGTTTCCCCCCCGGGGCGGGAAACTATGGCTACACCTTC.

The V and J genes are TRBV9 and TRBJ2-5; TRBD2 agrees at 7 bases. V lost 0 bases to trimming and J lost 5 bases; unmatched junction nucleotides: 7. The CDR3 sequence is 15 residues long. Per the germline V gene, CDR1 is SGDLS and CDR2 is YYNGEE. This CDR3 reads CASSVGTSDAETQYF. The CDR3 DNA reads TGTGCCAGCAGCGTAGGGACTAGTGATGCGGAGACCCAGTACTTC.

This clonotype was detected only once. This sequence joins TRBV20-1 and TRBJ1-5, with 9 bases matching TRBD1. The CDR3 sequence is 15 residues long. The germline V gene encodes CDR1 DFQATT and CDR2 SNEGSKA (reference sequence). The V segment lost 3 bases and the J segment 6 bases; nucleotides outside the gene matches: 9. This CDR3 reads CSARSGTGNSQPQHF. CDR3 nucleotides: TGCAGTGCTAGGTCCGGGACAGGGAACAGTCAGCCCCAGCATTTT.

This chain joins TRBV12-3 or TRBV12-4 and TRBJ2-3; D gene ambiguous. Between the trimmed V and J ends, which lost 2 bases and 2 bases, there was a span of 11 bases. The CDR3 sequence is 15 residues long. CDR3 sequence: CASSLKVAHTDTQYF. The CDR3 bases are TGTGCCAGCAGTTTAAAGGTAGCCCACACAGATACGCAGTATTTT.

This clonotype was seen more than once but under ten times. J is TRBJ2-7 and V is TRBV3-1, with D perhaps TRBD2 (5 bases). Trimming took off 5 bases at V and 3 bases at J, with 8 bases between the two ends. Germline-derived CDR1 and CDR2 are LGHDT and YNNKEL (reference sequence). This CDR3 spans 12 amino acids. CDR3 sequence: CASSGGSYEQYF. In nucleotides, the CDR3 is TGTGCCAGCAGCGGAGGAAGCTACGAGCAGTACTTC.